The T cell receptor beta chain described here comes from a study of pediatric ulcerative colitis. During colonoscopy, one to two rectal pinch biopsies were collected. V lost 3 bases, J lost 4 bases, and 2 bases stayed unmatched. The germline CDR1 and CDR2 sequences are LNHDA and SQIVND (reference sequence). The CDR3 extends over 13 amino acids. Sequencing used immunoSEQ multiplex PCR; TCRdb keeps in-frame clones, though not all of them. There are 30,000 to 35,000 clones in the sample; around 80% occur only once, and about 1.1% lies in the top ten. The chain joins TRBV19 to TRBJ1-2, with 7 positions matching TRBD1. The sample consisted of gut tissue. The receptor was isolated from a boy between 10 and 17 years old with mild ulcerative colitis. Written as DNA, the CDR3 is TGTGCCAGTAGTATCGACAGGGCCTATGGCTACACCTTC. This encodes CASSIDRAYGYTF. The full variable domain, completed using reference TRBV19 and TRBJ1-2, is DGGITQSPKYLFRKEGQNVTLSCEQNLNHDAMYWYRQDPGQGLRLIYYSQIVNDFQKGDIAEGYSVSREKKESFPLTVTSAQKNPTAFYLCASSIDRAYGYTFGSGTRLTVV.